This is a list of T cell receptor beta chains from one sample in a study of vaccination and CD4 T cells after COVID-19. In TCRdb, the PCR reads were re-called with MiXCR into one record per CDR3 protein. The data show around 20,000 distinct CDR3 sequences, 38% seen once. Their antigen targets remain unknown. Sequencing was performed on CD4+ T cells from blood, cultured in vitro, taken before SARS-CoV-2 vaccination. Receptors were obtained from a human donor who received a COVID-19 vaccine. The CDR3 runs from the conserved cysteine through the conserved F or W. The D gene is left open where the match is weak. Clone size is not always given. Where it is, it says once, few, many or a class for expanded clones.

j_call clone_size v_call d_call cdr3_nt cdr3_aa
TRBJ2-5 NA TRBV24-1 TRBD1 TGTGCCACCAGTGATGCCGGGACAGGGTGGGAAGAGACCCAGTACTTC CATSDAGTGWEETQYF
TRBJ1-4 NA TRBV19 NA TGTGCCAGTAGTAATTGGGGGGCTGGTGGAAAACTGTTTTTT CASSNWGAGGKLFF
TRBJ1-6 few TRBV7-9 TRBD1 TGTGCCAGCAGATCCGGGACAGGGGGCAATTCACCCCTCCACTTT CASRSGTGGNSPLHF
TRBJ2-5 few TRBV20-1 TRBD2 TGCAGTGCTAGAAGGCTAGCGGGGGGGGTCGGTATCTTCAACCAAGAGACCCAGTACTTC CSARRLAGGVGIFNQETQYF
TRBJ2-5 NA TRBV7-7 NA TGTGCCAGCAGCTTAGAACAGGGGGGGTACCAAGAGACCCAGTACTTC CASSLEQGGYQETQYF
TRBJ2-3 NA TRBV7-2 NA TGTGCCAGCAGTTTCGGATATGGGGGCCGCACAGATACGCAGTATTTT CASSFGYGGRTDTQYF
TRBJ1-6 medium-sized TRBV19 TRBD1 TGTGCCAGTACCTCCGGGACAGGGCGGAATTCACCCCTCCACTTT CASTSGTGRNSPLHF
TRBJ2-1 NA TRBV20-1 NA TGCAGTGCTTTTCAGGGACGCGGAAAAAATGAGCAGTTCTTC CSAFQGRGKNEQFF
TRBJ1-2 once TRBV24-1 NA TGTGCCACCAGTGATCCGGCAGCAGGTTCCTATGGCTACACCTTC CATSDPAAGSYGYTF
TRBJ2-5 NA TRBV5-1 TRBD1 TGCGCCAGCAGCTTGGGGCAGGGGGCAGGGGAGACCCAGTACTTC CASSLGQGAGETQYF
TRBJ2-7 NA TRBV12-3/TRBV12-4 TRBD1 TGTGCCAGCAGTTTCGGGACAGGGGGCACGTACGAGCAGTACTTC CASSFGTGGTYEQYF
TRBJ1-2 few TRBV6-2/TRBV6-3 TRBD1 TGTGCCAGCAGACACCCGATTGACAGGGTTGGTTATGGCTACACCTTC CASRHPIDRVGYGYTF
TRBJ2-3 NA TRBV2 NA TGTGCCAGCAGTCGAGCAACAGTCCGCACAGATACGCAGTATTTT CASSRATVRTDTQYF
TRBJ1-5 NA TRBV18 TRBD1 TGTGCCAGCTCGCCCTCGGGGACAGACAATCAGCCCCAGCATTTT CASSPSGTDNQPQHF
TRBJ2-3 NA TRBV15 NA TGTGCCACCAGCAGAGGAGTAGGGGGGGGCGATACGCAGTATTTT CATSRGVGGGDTQYF
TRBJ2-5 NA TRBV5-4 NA TGTGCCAGCAGCCTCCGGGAGCAAGAGACCCAGTACTTC CASSLREQETQYF
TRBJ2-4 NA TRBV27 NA TGTGCCAGCACCTCGACTTCCGGCAGGGACGAAGCCAAAAACATTCAGTACTTC CASTSTSGRDEAKNIQYF
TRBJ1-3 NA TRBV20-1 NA TGCAGTGCTAGAGTCGTCGATAACTCTGGAAACACCATATATTTT CSARVVDNSGNTIYF
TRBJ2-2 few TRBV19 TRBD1 TGTGCCAGTAGTATTGGGACAGGGAACACCGGGGAGCTGTTTTTT CASSIGTGNTGELFF
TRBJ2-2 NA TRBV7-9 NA TGTGCCAGCAGCTTTAGGAGGGAACCCGGGGAGCTGTTTTTT CASSFRREPGELFF
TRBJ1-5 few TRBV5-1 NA TGCGCCAGCAGCTTGGAGGGTACAGGACCCAGCAATCAGCCCCAGCATTTT CASSLEGTGPSNQPQHF
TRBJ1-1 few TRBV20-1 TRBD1 TGCAGTGCTAGAGCTGACGGACAGGGGGACACTGAAGCTTTCTTT CSARADGQGDTEAFF
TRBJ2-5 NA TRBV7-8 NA TGTGCCAGCAGCCCTACGGGCCGTTCGCAAGAGACCCAGTACTTC CASSPTGRSQETQYF